The present TCR beta chain was sequenced within a study of pediatric ulcerative colitis. The study's findings and limits: Blood-rectal clonal overlap within each person was significantly higher in ulcerative colitis patients than controls. A couple of patients' blood samples yielded substantially fewer templates.

This CDR3 spans 15 amino acids. Germline V gene data show CDR1 as SEHNR and CDR2 as FQNEAQ (reference sequence). V was cut by 5 bases and J by 6 bases, with 16 bases left in between. As to this clone: Its antigen is not identified.

The survey-level immunoSEQ assay was used. Clones were read by immunoSEQ multiplex PCR, and TCRdb kept only the in-frame ones, dropping some. There are under 70,000 clones in the sample; around 87% occur only once, and roughly 1.5% lies in the top ten. This rearrangement joins TRBV7-9 to TRBJ1-4; D might be TRBD1 (5 bases). The sample taken for sequencing was blood. The receptor was isolated from a boy under 18 who was a control in a study of pediatric ulcerative colitis. CDR3 DNA sequence: TGTGCCAGCAGCCTGAGCAGGGCTCCCGATGAAAAACTGTTTTTT. It specifies CASSLSRAPDEKLFF. The full variable domain, in which reference TRBV7-9 and TRBJ1-4 provide the parts outside the CDR3, is DTGVSQNPRHKITKRGQNVTFRCDPISEHNRLYWYRQTLGQGPEFLTYFQNEAQLEKSRLLSDRFSAERPKGSFSTLEIQRTEQGDSAMYLCASSLSRAPDEKLFFGSGTQLSVL.